This T cell receptor (beta chain) was recovered during a study of T cell clones after liver transplantation (dated 2019 in TCRdb). Regarding the study in general: Samples were obtained from ITN030ST, a randomized trial in which withdrawal of immunosuppression was attempted within 2 years of liver transplantation. Three of the eight recipients were HCV-positive; the others were transplanted for non-autoimmune, non-viral indications. A cohort of 8 liver transplant recipients was studied, of whom 3 were classified as tolerant and 5 as non-tolerant. Tolerance meant complete immunosuppression withdrawal for at least one year without liver enzymes rising beyond twice the upper limit of normal. Until randomization at 12-24 months post-transplant, subjects were given standard immunosuppression, with no induction therapy. Third party-reactive TCRbeta sequences were also identified from pre-transplant MLRs to serve as an antigen-independent comparator for donor-reactive sequences. Blood samples were collected pre-transplant, pre-randomization before withdrawal, and post-randomization after either complete withdrawal or failed withdrawal. Donor-reactive T cell clones were identified by TCRbeta sequencing following a pre-transplant mixed lymphocyte reaction and were subsequently tracked in post-transplant blood.

Thawed unstimulated PBMCs were stained for CD3, CD4 and CD8 and FACS-sorted into CD3+CD4+ and CD3+CD8+ populations. Each of the 8 studied subjects was randomized to immunosuppression withdrawal. The Qiagen DNeasy Blood and Tissue Kit was used for genomic DNA isolation. Using immunoSEQ, frozen genomic DNA was subjected to high-throughput TCRbeta CDR3 sequencing, a process that included PCR amplification, mapping, bias correction and internal controls. As for the authors' bioinformatics: Productive rearrangements were kept, and unique TCRbeta sequences were defined by CDR3 nucleotide sequence plus V and J gene. Donor-reactive sequences required at least 5-fold expansion in CFSE-low cells versus unstimulated pre-transplant cells and at least 0.01% frequency. Per-subject minimum frequency thresholds, based on the lowest-template unstimulated sample, ensured at least 90% detection power. Jensen-Shannon divergence between the top 1000 TCRbeta sequences post- versus pre-transplant served as the measure of repertoire turnover. Two-sided Fisher's exact tests were used to test for changes in how often donor-reactive sequences were detected. TCRdb re-hosts the immuneACCESS table, in-frame sequences only. Its copies lack some clones; in the studies checked, an unresolved V gene accounts for under half of them, and the cause for the rest is not known. The D gene and trimming were derived from the DNA, and the V and J assignments and clone size from that table. In this sample the table shows approximately 65,000 clones, 80% to 95% of which occur a single time. The top ten hold 0.95% to 1% of the sample.

CDR1 is given as LNHDA and CDR2 as SQIVND, both from the germline V gene (reference sequence). From the cysteine through the phenylalanine, the CDR3 covers 15 amino acids. The sequence is cut down to CDR3 DNA, 45 bases in frame from base 1. V is cut back by 3 bases and J by 2 bases, with 5 bases in the junction unmatched. Study-level results and caveats: Donor-reactive sequences decreased more than third party-reactive sequences, which suggests partial antigen-specific deletion that was not related to withdrawal success. Conclusions were preliminary, limited by small, heterogeneous patient numbers and non-standardized post-transplant time points. Because no allograft tissue specimens were available, donor-reactive T cells may have migrated into the graft instead of being deleted. In two subjects, low numbers of available donor cells limited the measurable donor-reactive repertoire. In most of the 8 subjects, circulating donor-reactive CD4 TCRbeta sequences decreased significantly after transplant, regardless of tolerance or HCV status. When repertoire turnover was accounted for, significantly reduced detection of donor-reactive sequences was found in 7 of 8 subjects for CD4 and in 8 of 8 subjects for CD8.

About this clone: Its binding antigen is unknown. The input lacks base qualities; no much larger clone sits a single base away.

This specimen was CD4+ T cells from blood, taken about 25 months after liver transplant. This sequence originates from a human patient who received a liver transplant. Following a transplant, some T cells may be graft donor cells, not patient cells. The chain is assembled from TRBV19 and TRBJ1-2, and 8 junction bases match TRBD1. The DNA sequence is as follows: TGTGCCAGTAGTATGGCCGACAGGGGCAACTATGGCTACACCTTC. This encodes CASSMADRGNYGYTF. Joined to the reference TRBV19 and TRBJ1-2 proteins, this CDR3 gives the full variable domain: DGGITQSPKYLFRKEGQNVTLSCEQNLNHDAMYWYRQDPGQGLRLIYYSQIVNDFQKGDIAEGYSVSREKKESFPLTVTSAQKNPTAFYLCASSMADRGNYGYTFGSGTRLTVV.